Below are 30 T cell receptor beta chains sequenced from a single sample in a study of Tregs in tolerant kidney transplant recipients. Using immunoSEQ multiplex PCR, the repertoire was profiled, and TCRdb retains in-frame clones only, with some absent. There are about 31,000 clones in the sample; approximately 80% occur only once, and around 2.3% lies in the top ten. For these receptors, no antigen is known. The source material was Tregs from blood cultured with allogeneic cells. The receptors were sampled from a human donor in good health.

The chain uses TRBV5-1 and TRBJ2-5, with D tentatively TRBD2 (6 bases). The CDR3 is made up of 15 amino acids. The germline V gene encodes CDR1 SGHRS and CDR2 YFSETQ. V lost 4 bases to trimming and J lost 4 bases, with 17 bases between them. The CDR3 DNA reads as TGCGCCAGCAGCGGGGGAGGAAGGCTTCGAGAGACCCAGTACTTC. Translation: CASSGGGRLRETQYF.

This clone was counted once. The chain combines TRBV6-5 with TRBJ1-2, with unresolved D. This CDR3 has 13 residues. CDR1 is MNHEY and CDR2 is SVGAGI in the germline V gene. Trimming took off 1 base at V and 6 bases at J, with 9 bases between the two ends. The CDR3, as DNA: TGTGCCAGCAGTTACTTCGGGTTCGATGGCTACACCTTC. Translating gives CASSYFGFDGYTF.

The CDR3 bases are TGTGCCAGCAACCAGGGGGGAAGCCGGAACTCCTACAATGAGCAGTTCTTC. This sequence encodes CASNQGGSRNSYNEQFF. The chain recombines TRBV7-9 with TRBJ2-1; tentatively, D is TRBD1 (7 bases). Between the trimmed V and J ends, which lost 7 bases and 0 bases, there was a span of 19 bases. The CDR3 has 17 amino acids. The germline gives CDR1 SEHNR, CDR2 FQNEAQ (reference sequence). Full variable domain (missing parts from reference TRBV7-9 and TRBJ2-1): DTGVSQNPRHKITKRGQNVTFRCDPISEHNRLYWYRQTLGQGPEFLTYFQNEAQLEKSRLLSDRFSAERPKGSFSTLEIQRTEQGDSAMYLCASNQGGSRNSYNEQFFGPGTRLTVL.

The chain joins TRBV6-5 to TRBJ1-2; D uncertain. Germline V lookup: CDR1 MNHEY, CDR2 SVGAGI. The V end lost 5 bases, the J end lost 8 bases, and 18 bases lay between the germline ends. The CDR3 runs to 14 residues. Here the CDR3 DNA reads TGTGCCAGCAGTGCTAGGACCGGGTCGCTAGGCTACACCTTC. Encoded protein: CASSARTGSLGYTF.

This clone showed up just a few times. This chain uses TRBV4-1 with TRBJ2-2, with D possibly being TRBD2 (6 bases). Germline assignment: CDR1 MGHRA and CDR2 YSYEKL. The CDR3 has 16 amino acids. Trimming pared 0 bases from V and 3 bases from J, leaving 11 bases between. The DNA of the CDR3 is TGCGCCAGCAGCCAAGAGCGGGGCCGACACACCGGGGAGCTGTTTTTT. This codes for CASSQERGRHTGELFF.

The chain joins TRBV14 to TRBJ1-2; 9 bases map to TRBD1. Germline V lookup: CDR1 SGHDN, CDR2 FVKESK. The V segment lost 2 bases and the J segment 5 bases; nucleotides outside the gene matches: 3. The CDR3 has 14 residues. In nucleotides, the CDR3 is TGTGCCAGCAGCCAATCGACAGGGGGTTATGGCTACACCTTC. It is translated as CASSQSTGGYGYTF.

This clone occurred once. The chain links TRBV5-1 to TRBJ1-3; TRBD1 matches at 8 bases. The germline gives CDR1 SGHRS, CDR2 YFSETQ. Losses at the gene ends were 7 bases for V and 0 bases for J; bases not matched to a gene: 3. CDR3 length: 14 amino acids. The CDR3 sequence: CASRGQDSGNTIYF. The CDR3 DNA reads as TGCGCCAGCCGGGGACAGGACTCTGGAAACACCATATATTTT.

The chain employs TRBV7-2 and TRBJ2-1, with D uncertain. Trimming left V 3 bases short and J 4 bases short, with 4 bases between. The CDR3 sequence is 12 residues long. CDR1 and CDR2 (germline): SGHTA, FQGNSA. Here the CDR3 DNA reads TGTGCCAGCAGCTTCAATTACAATGAGCAGTTCTTC. It yields the protein CASSFNYNEQFF.

V is TRBV4-2 and J is TRBJ2-7, with 12 bases aligning to TRBD2. In germline, CDR1 is LGHNA, CDR2 YNFKEQ. V lost 2 bases and J lost 3; bases outside the gene matches: 2. This CDR3 contains 15 residues. The CDR3 nucleotides read TGTGCCAGCAGCCAATCGACTAGCGGGAGCTACGAGCAGTACTTC. Translation: CASSQSTSGSYEQYF.

This chain joins TRBV6-5 and TRBJ2-4, with D possibly being TRBD2 (6 bases). Germline values: CDR1 MNHEY, CDR2 SVGAGI. The CDR3 runs 14 residues. Between the trimmed V and J ends, which lost 7 bases and 6 bases, there was a span of 16 bases. The CDR3 DNA reads as TGTGCCAGCACCCAACCGGGACTCCGAAACATTCAGTACTTC. Translating it yields CASTQPGLRNIQYF.

This chain uses TRBV7-3 with TRBJ2-2; 10 nucleotides align to TRBD1. CDR3 length: 16 amino acids. Losses at the gene ends were 5 bases for V and 5 bases for J; bases not matched to a gene: 8. Germline CDR1 SGHTA, CDR2 FQGTGA. The CDR3 DNA reads as TGTGCCAGCAGCCCGGGCGGGACAGGGGCGACCGGGGAGCTGTTTTTT. This encodes CASSPGGTGATGELFF.

The chain carries TRBV7-2 and TRBJ1-2; 9 nucleotides match TRBD1. In germline, CDR1 is SGHTA, CDR2 FQGNSA. V was clipped by 3 bases and J by 6 bases; unmatched bases: 8. The CDR3 runs to 15 residues. The CDR3 coding sequence is TGTGCCAGCAGCTTCAAGGCCGGACAGGGGCATGGCTACACCTTC. Translated: CASSFKAGQGHGYTF.

This chain joins TRBV5-1 and TRBJ2-1, with 11 bases lining up with TRBD2. The CDR3 consists of 17 residues. CDR1 and CDR2 (germline): SGHRS, YFSETQ. Trimming at V came to 3 bases and at J to 7 bases, leaving 12 bases not matched to a gene. CDR3 region: CASSSAILAGVINEQFF. The CDR3 nucleotides read TGCGCCAGCAGCTCCGCTATACTAGCGGGAGTCATAAATGAGCAGTTCTTC.

This clone was counted once. The J gene is TRBJ1-5, the V gene TRBV10-3; D gene uncertain. The length of the CDR3 is 13 residues. Germline V gives CDR1 ENHRY, CDR2 SYGVKD. V dropped 4 bases and J dropped 3 bases, with 7 bases sitting between them. CDR3 in amino acids: CAISGIHNQPQHF. CDR3 in DNA: TGTGCCATCAGTGGAATTCACAATCAGCCCCAGCATTTT.

The chain carries TRBV7-9 and TRBJ2-2; D unclear. CDR1 SEHNR and CDR2 FQNEAQ come from the germline V gene (reference sequence). V gave up 5 bases and J gave up 6 bases, with 10 bases separating them. The CDR3 runs to 13 residues. As DNA, the CDR3 is TGTGCCAGCAGCCTAGTCGGCCCCGGGGAGCTGTTTTTT. Protein sequence: CASSLVGPGELFF.

This chain uses TRBV5-4 with TRBJ2-5, with D possibly being TRBD1 (6 bases). Germline lookup yields CDR1 SGHNT and CDR2 YYREEE (reference sequence). The V gene lost 5 bases and the J gene lost 4 bases, with 15 bases spanning the gap. This CDR3 region has 14 residues. The CDR3 bases are TGTGCCAGCAGGCCTCACAGGGTAGGAGAGACCCAGTACTTC. This sequence encodes CASRPHRVGETQYF.

This chain connects TRBV27 to TRBJ1-1; D remains ambiguous. The CDR3 length is 15 residues. Deletions cut 2 bases from V and 2 bases from J, with 12 bases between. Germline V gives CDR1 MNHEY, CDR2 SMNVEV (reference sequence). Here the CDR3 DNA reads TGTGCCAGCAGTTTAACGGCGACCCGAAACACTGAAGCTTTCTTT. Protein sequence: CASSLTATRNTEAFF.

This clone has just a few counts. The rearrangement links TRBV6-5 to TRBJ1-2, with D perhaps matching TRBD1 (5 bases). Per the germline V gene, CDR1 is MNHEY and CDR2 is SVGAGI. The CDR3 is made up of 12 amino acids. The germline V and J ends were trimmed by 2 bases and 4 bases, with 5 bases remaining between them. The CDR3 DNA sequence: TGTGCCAGCAGTTACGGGGGCTATGGCTACACCTTC. Translated: CASSYGGYGYTF.

The V gene is TRBV25-1, the J gene TRBJ2-7, with unresolved D. The V end was cut by 1 base, the J end by 6 bases, with 4 bases between. CDR3 length: 11 amino acids. The V gene's germline CDR1 is MGHDK and CDR2 SYGVNS. This CDR3 reads CASSELGEQYF. The CDR3 region has the DNA TGTGCCAGCAGTGAATTGGGCGAGCAGTACTTC.

The chain joins TRBV27 to TRBJ2-7; 12 nucleotides align to TRBD1. J gave up 5 bases and V 2 bases, and 7 bases lay outside the gene matches. Germline V gene sequence: CDR1 MNHEY, CDR2 SMNVEV (reference sequence). The CDR3 loop spans 16 amino acids. The CDR3 loop reads CASSLIVGTGGNEQYF. The DNA for the CDR3 is TGTGCCAGCAGTTTAATCGTCGGGACAGGGGGCAACGAGCAGTACTTC.

This CDR3 reads CASSVGDRGRPGELFF. The CDR3 DNA reads as TGTGCCAGCAGCGTAGGGGACAGGGGCCGTCCCGGGGAGCTGTTTTTT. The gene calls are TRBV9 and TRBJ2-2; 10 bases line up with TRBD1. The CDR3 spans 16 residues. The V gene's germline CDR1 is SGDLS and CDR2 YYNGEE. V trimming: 0 bases; J trimming: 6 bases; junction bases outside the gene matches: 5.

The chain is built from TRBV11-3 and TRBJ2-7; 9 bases are shared with TRBD2. Germline CDR1 and CDR2: SGHNT and YENEEA. This CDR3 has 15 amino acids. V was clipped by 1 base and J by 0 bases; unmatched bases: 1. CDR3 bases: TGTGCCAGCAGCTTAGGCGGGAGGGTCTCCTACGAGCAGTACTTC. Translating gives CASSLGGRVSYEQYF.

The V gene is TRBV2, the J gene TRBJ2-7, with 9 bases fitting TRBD2. The germline V gene encodes CDR1 SNHLY and CDR2 FYNNEI. With 5 bases clipped from V and 3 bases from J, the junction kept 11 bases outside the gene matches. The CDR3 sequence is 16 residues long. The CDR3 DNA is TGTGCCAGCAGTCTTATGGCTAGCGGGGCGAACTACGAGCAGTACTTC. Translated, it gives CASSLMASGANYEQYF.

This rearrangement joins TRBV2 to TRBJ1-2, with TRBD1 matching 9 bases. Germline CDR1 is SNHLY and CDR2 is FYNNEI. This CDR3 contains 15 residues. J gave up 3 bases and V 4 bases, and 6 bases lay outside the gene matches. The chain's CDR3 is CASSVLQGADYGYTF. Here the CDR3 DNA reads TGTGCCAGCAGTGTACTACAGGGGGCGGACTATGGCTACACCTTC.

The chain uses TRBV7-9 and TRBJ2-2; D is perhaps TRBD2 (6 bases). V lost 9 bases to trimming and J lost 6 bases, with 20 bases between them. The CDR3 is 15 amino acids. Germline V gene data show CDR1 as SEHNR and CDR2 as FQNEAQ (reference sequence). CDR3 region: CASVTSNGYAGELFF. The DNA for the CDR3 is TGTGCCAGTGTAACTAGCAACGGGTATGCCGGGGAGCTGTTTTTT.

This chain uses TRBV7-9 with TRBJ1-2, with 7 bases that match TRBD1. CDR3 length: 16 residues. Trimming took 5 bases from V and 0 from J; bases not matched to a gene: 9. The V gene's germline CDR1 is SEHNR and CDR2 FQNEAQ (reference sequence). CDR3 DNA sequence: TGTGCCAGCAGCAAGTTGGACAGGCCAGCTAACTATGGCTACACCTTC. It translates to CASSKLDRPANYGYTF.

This clone appeared once. The CDR3 DNA reads as TGTGCCAGCTCACCAGGCCTAGCGGGAGCGCATGAGCAGTTCTTC. It codes for CASSPGLAGAHEQFF. The V call is TRBV18, the J call TRBJ2-1; TRBD2 agrees at 10 bases. The CDR3 has 15 amino acids. The junction had 6 bases not matched to a gene; V was cut back by 2 bases and J by 8 bases. The germline V gene has CDR1 KGHSH and CDR2 LQKENI.

V is TRBV18 and J is TRBJ2-7, with unresolved D. The CDR3 loop spans 15 amino acids. The V gene lost 4 bases and the J gene lost 4 bases, with 17 bases spanning the gap. Germline V gene data show CDR1 as KGHSH and CDR2 as LQKENI. The CDR3 loop is CASSLRAAATYEQYF. The CDR3 nucleotides read TGTGCCAGCTCACTCCGGGCCGCAGCAACTTACGAGCAGTACTTC.

The genes are TRBV6-5 and TRBJ1-3; 8 nucleotides line up with TRBD1. The CDR3 has 16 amino acids. The V segment lost 4 bases and the J segment 1 base; nucleotides outside the gene matches: 6. CDR1 and CDR2 from the germline V gene are MNHEY and SVGAGI. The CDR3 sequence is CASSFAGGFSGNTIYF. CDR3 DNA: TGTGCCAGCAGTTTCGCAGGGGGCTTTTCTGGAAACACCATATATTTT.

The chain links TRBV29-1 to TRBJ1-1; tentatively, D is TRBD1 (5 bases). The CDR3 runs to 14 residues. The germline V and J ends were trimmed by 7 bases and 6 bases, with 21 bases remaining between them. CDR1 is SQVTM and CDR2 is ANQGSEA in the germline V gene. The CDR3 bases are TGCAGCGCCCTGACCGGGGCCCGAACGGCTGAAGCTTTCTTT. The encoded protein is CSALTGARTAEAFF.